The clone carrying this TCR beta chain appeared once. Its matching antigen is unknown. This entry is derived from a study of siplizumab effects on memory and regulatory T cells. Generated by immunoSEQ multiplex PCR, the TCRdb table keeps only in-frame clones and is missing some. The sample has over 70,000 clones, 75% to 90% seen once. The germline V gene has CDR1 SGHTA and CDR2 FQGNSA. V was pared by 7 bases and J by 2 bases, with 10 bases of the junction left unmatched. The CDR3 contains 15 residues. Study-level results: Roughly 80-96% of proliferating CD4+ or CD8+ clones lacked a naive or memory phenotype that could be assigned. Controls showed an average of approximately 27% Treg-derived mappable alloreactive CD4+ clones, while siplizumab showed 55% to 80%.

This chain connects TRBV7-2 to TRBJ2-5, with 7 positions matching TRBD1. Material for sequencing was CD4+ T cells sorted from blood. This receptor was taken from a human donor in good health. The CDR3 coding sequence is TGTGCCAGCACCCAGTTCGGGACAGAGCAAGAGACCCAGTACTTC. It yields the protein CASTQFGTEQETQYF. The full variable domain, rest sourced from reference TRBV7-2 and TRBJ2-5, is GAGVSQSPSNKVTEKGKDVELRCDPISGHTALYWYRQSLGQGLEFLIYFQGNSAPDKSGLPSDRFSAERTGGSVSTLTIQRTQQEDSAVYLCASTQFGTEQETQYFGPGTRLLVL.